A selection of T cell receptor beta chains follows, all from one sample in a study of beta chain features in type 1 diabetes. Only in-frame clones appear in the TCRdb table, and some are missing; sequencing was by immunoSEQ multiplex PCR. The repertoire consists of some 160,000 clones, with about 9% occurring once and the leading ten covering under 0.85%. The sequencing sample was made of central memory CD4+ T cells from blood. Every receptor here comes from a woman aged 25 to 39 with type 1 diabetes. The CDR3 runs from the conserved cysteine through the conserved F or W. D genes are given only for firm matches. A row's size may be missing; if present it is once, few, many or a size class.

TGCGCCAGCAGCTTGGGAGGCCCGGGAGCTTTCTTT,CASSLGGPGAFF,TRBV5-1,NA,TRBJ1-1,NA
TGTGCCAGCAGCCCGTCGACAGGGAGCGAGCAGTACTTC,CASSPSTGSEQYF,TRBV5-4,NA,TRBJ2-7,TRBD1
TGTGCCAGCAGCTTCCGGGGTAATGAAAAACTGTTTTTT,CASSFRGNEKLFF,TRBV7-9,few,TRBJ1-4,NA
TGTGCCAGCAGCGGACAGAACACCGGGGAGCTGTTTTTT,CASSGQNTGELFF,TRBV7-3,once,TRBJ2-2,NA
TGTGCCAGCAGTTCGGGGGAGGGGGATCTCACCGGGGAGCTGTTTTTT,CASSSGEGDLTGELFF,TRBV6-6,NA,TRBJ2-2,NA
TGTGCCAGCAGTGACGCGCGGGCTACGCAGTATTTT,CASSDARATQYF,TRBV6-1,NA,TRBJ2-3,NA
TGTGCCAGCAGTTACGGTTGGGGGGTGTATGGCTACACCTTC,CASSYGWGVYGYTF,TRBV6-6,NA,TRBJ1-2,NA
TGTGCCAGCAGCTTAGAGTTCGGTAGCGGAAACTCCTACGAGCAGTACTTC,CASSLEFGSGNSYEQYF,TRBV7-2,NA,TRBJ2-7,NA
TGTGCCTGGAGTGTACGAGAGCGAAACGAAAAACTGTTTTTT,CAWSVRERNEKLFF,TRBV30,NA,TRBJ1-4,NA
TGTGCCAGCAGCGCAATCACTAGCGGGAGGCTAGGTGAGCAGTTCTTC,CASSAITSGRLGEQFF,TRBV7-9,NA,TRBJ2-1,TRBD2
TGTGCCAGCTCACCAATTGGGGAGACCTATGGCTACACCTTC,CASSPIGETYGYTF,TRBV18,few,TRBJ1-2,NA
TGTGCCAGCTCACCACGGGGTGAGGGGAACACTGAAGCTTTCTTT,CASSPRGEGNTEAFF,TRBV18,few,TRBJ1-1,NA
TGTGCCAGCAGTGAAGGGACAGGCTATGAAGCTTTCTTT,CASSEGTGYEAFF,TRBV2,NA,TRBJ1-1,TRBD1
TGTGCCAGCAGCCCCGGGACCTGGGAGGCCGGGGAGCTGTTTTTT,CASSPGTWEAGELFF,TRBV4-2,few,TRBJ2-2,NA
TGTGCCAACCAGGAAGGCACCGGGGAGCTGTTTTTT,CANQEGTGELFF,TRBV7-9,NA,TRBJ2-2,NA
TGCGCCAGCAGCCAAGAAAGAGACACTGAAGCTTTCTTT,CASSQERDTEAFF,TRBV4-3,NA,TRBJ1-1,NA
TGTGCCAGCAGTTCCCCTCTAGCGGGAGGCACAGATACGCAGTATTTT,CASSSPLAGGTDTQYF,TRBV28,NA,TRBJ2-3,TRBD2
TGCAGCGTGCGACTAGCGGGAGTCCAAGAGACCCAGTACTTC,CSVRLAGVQETQYF,TRBV29-1,NA,TRBJ2-5,TRBD2
TGCGCCAGCAGCTTGTCCCCTAGCGGGGAAAGCACCGGGGAGCTGTTTTTT,CASSLSPSGESTGELFF,TRBV5-1,few,TRBJ2-2,TRBD2
TGTGCCACCAGCAGGGACAGGAGCCAAGAGACCCAGTACTTC,CATSRDRSQETQYF,TRBV15,NA,TRBJ2-5,TRBD1
TGTGCCAGTGGTCAGGGGGCTGGAAGAGCTTTCTTT,CASGQGAGRAFF,TRBV19,few,TRBJ1-1,TRBD1
TGTGCCAGCAGCAAACAGGGGGCGTACAATGAGCAGTTCTTC,CASSKQGAYNEQFF,TRBV7-2,few,TRBJ2-1,TRBD1
TGTGCCAGCAGCTTAGCCCCGGGACAGTCAACAGATACGCAGTATTTT,CASSLAPGQSTDTQYF,TRBV7-2,NA,TRBJ2-3,TRBD1
TGTGCCAGCAGCCTACAGGGGATGGGGACTGAAGCTTTCTTT,CASSLQGMGTEAFF,TRBV11-2,NA,TRBJ1-1,TRBD1
TGTGCCAGCAGCTTACCGGGCTATGGGGCCGAGCAGTACTTC,CASSLPGYGAEQYF,TRBV7-8,NA,TRBJ2-7,NA
TGTGCCAGCAGCAAAGGGACTAGCGGGACCCGGGGGACCCAGTACTTC,CASSKGTSGTRGTQYF,TRBV13,NA,TRBJ2-5,TRBD2
TGTGCCAGCAGCTTAAGGGGACAGGGGCAAGATACGCAGTATTTT,CASSLRGQGQDTQYF,TRBV11-2,few,TRBJ2-3,TRBD1
TGCAGCGTTGGAAACACAGGGGACACAGATACGCAGTATTTT,CSVGNTGDTDTQYF,TRBV29-1,few,TRBJ2-3,TRBD1
TGCAGTGCTAGGGACTCTACGCAGTATTTT,CSARDSTQYF,TRBV20-1,NA,TRBJ2-3,NA
TGCGCCAGCAGCTTGGAGCGCGGAAACACTGAAGCTTTCTTT,CASSLERGNTEAFF,TRBV5-1,NA,TRBJ1-1,NA
TGTGCCAGCAGCCCCCGACTAGCGGGAGGCTCCTACAATGAGCAGTTCTTC,CASSPRLAGGSYNEQFF,TRBV5-6,few,TRBJ2-1,TRBD2
TGCAGCCTAGTGAAAAGCAGCTCCTACGAGCAGTACTTC,CSLVKSSSYEQYF,TRBV29-1,NA,TRBJ2-7,NA
TGTGCCAGTAGTATAGGATCATTGGGGCCTAGCGGGAGGAATGAGCAGTTCTTC,CASSIGSLGPSGRNEQFF,TRBV19,few,TRBJ2-1,TRBD2
TGTGCCAGCAGTGATCCTAAGCCCCAAGAGACCCAGTACTTC,CASSDPKPQETQYF,TRBV25-1,few,TRBJ2-5,NA
TGCGCCAGCAGCCGGGATATTCAAGAGACCCAGTACTTC,CASSRDIQETQYF,TRBV5-1,NA,TRBJ2-5,NA
TGTGCCAGCAGCTTGACGTCTAGCGCCACAGATACGCAGTATTTT,CASSLTSSATDTQYF,TRBV7-9,NA,TRBJ2-3,NA
TGTGCCAGTAGTATCGGAGGCGGGAGGGGGTATGAGACCCAGTACTTC,CASSIGGGRGYETQYF,TRBV19,NA,TRBJ2-5,TRBD2
TGCAGCGTCTCACAGGGGGTCTCCTACGAGCAGTACTTC,CSVSQGVSYEQYF,TRBV29-1,few,TRBJ2-7,TRBD1
TGCGCCAGCAGCTTCGGGACAGTGGATGAAAAACTGTTTTTT,CASSFGTVDEKLFF,TRBV5-1,NA,TRBJ1-4,TRBD1
TGTGCCAGCTCAACAGGACAGGGCAATGAGCAGTTCTTC,CASSTGQGNEQFF,TRBV18,few,TRBJ2-1,TRBD1
TGTGCCAGTAGTTCGAGGACAGGAGGGTTGAATACGCAGTATTTT,CASSSRTGGLNTQYF,TRBV19,few,TRBJ2-3,NA
TGCAGCGTTCCCTTAGCGGGAGTCTGGGATACGCAGTATTTT,CSVPLAGVWDTQYF,TRBV29-1,few,TRBJ2-3,TRBD2
TGTGCCAGCAGCTTAGGGACTAGCGGGATAAATGAGCAGTTCTTC,CASSLGTSGINEQFF,TRBV11-1,few,TRBJ2-1,TRBD2
TGCAGCGTTGTAGGGGGGGCTATTACCTATCACGGGATTGAAGCTTTCTTT,CSVVGGAITYHGIEAFF,TRBV29-1,few,TRBJ1-1,NA
TGTGCCAGCAGCTTGGGACAGGGAGATGGCTACACCTTC,CASSLGQGDGYTF,TRBV5-6,NA,TRBJ1-2,TRBD1